These T cell receptor beta chains were read from a single sample in a study of cytomegalovirus exposure and HLA in healthy donors. Measured with immunoSEQ multiplex PCR; TCRdb has only the in-frame clones, and not every one. The sample yields some 240,000 clones, 70% to 80% seen once. The specimen was PBMCs. These receptors were collected from a male donor in good health and CMV-seronegative. Both conserved end residues are part of each CDR3. Fields, in order: V gene, J gene, clone size, CDR3 length, D gene, CDR3 protein, CDR3 DNA. A D gene is named only where the DNA matches it firmly. Expanded clones get a size class; other rows say once, few or many, or leave the size out.

V gene: TRBV6-1; J gene: TRBJ1-4; clone size: -; CDR3 length: 15; D gene: -; CDR3 protein: CASSITGNPNEKLFF; CDR3 DNA: TGTGCCAGCAGTATCACAGGGAATCCTAATGAAAAACTGTTTTTT
V gene: TRBV7-7; J gene: TRBJ2-1; clone size: -; CDR3 length: 14; D gene: -; CDR3 protein: CASSLGSSYNEQFF; CDR3 DNA: TGTGCCAGCAGCTTGGGGAGCTCCTACAATGAGCAGTTCTTC
V gene: TRBV30; J gene: TRBJ2-1; clone size: -; CDR3 length: 15; D gene: TRBD2; CDR3 protein: CAWSVTSGRLNEQFF; CDR3 DNA: TGTGCCTGGAGTGTGACTAGCGGGAGATTGAATGAGCAGTTCTTC
V gene: TRBV6-5; J gene: TRBJ1-4; clone size: few; CDR3 length: 15; D gene: -; CDR3 protein: CASSVQGLPNEKLFF; CDR3 DNA: TGTGCCAGCAGTGTACAAGGACTACCTAATGAAAAACTGTTTTTT
V gene: TRBV23-1; J gene: TRBJ1-2; clone size: -; CDR3 length: 14; D gene: -; CDR3 protein: CASSGLPDRYGYTF; CDR3 DNA: TGCGCCAGCAGTGGACTGCCAGACCGCTATGGCTACACCTTC
V gene: TRBV6-6; J gene: TRBJ2-2; clone size: -; CDR3 length: 14; D gene: -; CDR3 protein: CASSNRANTGELFF; CDR3 DNA: TGTGCCAGCTCTAACCGGGCGAACACCGGGGAGCTGTTTTTT
V gene: TRBV20-1; J gene: TRBJ2-3; clone size: -; CDR3 length: 11; D gene: -; CDR3 protein: CSPPRTDTQYF; CDR3 DNA: TGCAGTCCCCCTCGTACAGATACGCAGTATTTT
V gene: TRBV6-5; J gene: TRBJ2-7; clone size: -; CDR3 length: 13; D gene: -; CDR3 protein: CASSHRQLYEQYF; CDR3 DNA: TGTGCCAGCAGCCATAGACAGCTCTACGAGCAGTACTTC
V gene: TRBV20-1; J gene: TRBJ1-1; clone size: -; CDR3 length: 11; D gene: -; CDR3 protein: CSASSTAEAFF; CDR3 DNA: TGCAGTGCTAGTTCCACAGCTGAAGCTTTCTTT
V gene: TRBV18; J gene: TRBJ2-1; clone size: -; CDR3 length: 15; D gene: TRBD2; CDR3 protein: CASSPPGLAGERTFF; CDR3 DNA: TGTGCCAGCTCACCGCCGGGACTAGCGGGAGAGCGGACGTTCTTC
V gene: TRBV11-2; J gene: TRBJ1-4; clone size: -; CDR3 length: 15; D gene: -; CDR3 protein: CASSLIGGAQEKLFF; CDR3 DNA: TGTGCCAGCAGCTTAATTGGAGGGGCCCAGGAAAAACTGTTTTTT
V gene: TRBV11-2; J gene: TRBJ2-5; clone size: -; CDR3 length: 16; D gene: TRBD2; CDR3 protein: CASSLVPAGGTETQYF; CDR3 DNA: TGTGCCAGCAGCTTAGTCCCGGCGGGAGGAACGGAGACCCAGTACTTC
V gene: TRBV9; J gene: TRBJ2-7; clone size: -; CDR3 length: 19; D gene: TRBD1; CDR3 protein: CASSVGLGQGSAGSYEQYF; CDR3 DNA: TGTGCCAGCAGCGTAGGATTGGGACAGGGATCGGCAGGCTCCTACGAGCAGTACTTC
V gene: TRBV29-1; J gene: TRBJ2-7; clone size: -; CDR3 length: 15; D gene: TRBD1; CDR3 protein: CSVDHPGTGSYEQYF; CDR3 DNA: TGCAGCGTTGATCACCCCGGGACAGGGAGTTACGAGCAGTACTTC
V gene: TRBV10-3; J gene: TRBJ2-7; clone size: -; CDR3 length: 16; D gene: TRBD1; CDR3 protein: CAISAEGQGGSYEQYF; CDR3 DNA: TGTGCCATCAGTGCGGAAGGACAGGGGGGATCCTACGAGCAGTACTTC
V gene: TRBV11-2; J gene: TRBJ2-3; clone size: -; CDR3 length: 14; D gene: -; CDR3 protein: CASSPAFATDTQYF; CDR3 DNA: TGTGCCAGCAGCCCCGCGTTCGCCACAGATACGCAGTATTTT
V gene: TRBV5-1; J gene: TRBJ2-3; clone size: -; CDR3 length: 12; D gene: -; CDR3 protein: CASSLAGETQYF; CDR3 DNA: TGCGCCAGCAGCTTGGCCGGAGAGACGCAGTATTTT
V gene: TRBV11-1; J gene: TRBJ1-1; clone size: few; CDR3 length: 13; D gene: -; CDR3 protein: CASSPIDTTEAFF; CDR3 DNA: TGTGCCAGCAGCCCGATAGATACCACTGAAGCTTTCTTT
V gene: TRBV5-6; J gene: TRBJ1-3; clone size: -; CDR3 length: 14; D gene: -; CDR3 protein: CASSLGPQGNTIYF; CDR3 DNA: TGTGCCAGCAGCTTGGGTCCCCAGGGAAACACCATATATTTT
V gene: TRBV2; J gene: TRBJ1-1; clone size: -; CDR3 length: 17; D gene: -; CDR3 protein: CASSEARVGVADTEAFF; CDR3 DNA: TGTGCCAGCAGTGAAGCGAGGGTCGGGGTAGCCGACACTGAAGCTTTCTTT
V gene: TRBV9; J gene: TRBJ2-7; clone size: -; CDR3 length: 13; D gene: -; CDR3 protein: CASSPGQPYEQYF; CDR3 DNA: TGTGCCAGCAGCCCCGGACAACCCTACGAGCAGTACTTC
V gene: TRBV7-3; J gene: TRBJ2-1; clone size: -; CDR3 length: 19; D gene: TRBD2; CDR3 protein: CASSLTPLGPGTSAHEQFF; CDR3 DNA: TGTGCCAGCAGCTTGACACCGTTAGGTCCCGGGACTAGCGCTCATGAGCAGTTCTTC
V gene: TRBV27; J gene: TRBJ1-5; clone size: few; CDR3 length: 14; D gene: -; CDR3 protein: CASSLRESNQPQHF; CDR3 DNA: TGTGCCAGCAGTTTACGGGAGAGCAATCAGCCCCAGCATTTT
V gene: TRBV7-9; J gene: TRBJ2-2; clone size: -; CDR3 length: 16; D gene: TRBD2; CDR3 protein: CGVAGGPLSPSGELFF; CDR3 DNA: TGTGGAGTAGCGGGAGGGCCTTTAAGTCCCAGCGGGGAGCTGTTTTTT
V gene: TRBV9; J gene: TRBJ2-1; clone size: -; CDR3 length: 17; D gene: TRBD2; CDR3 protein: CASSVGPSGSSYNEQFF; CDR3 DNA: TGTGCCAGCAGCGTAGGCCCTAGCGGGAGCTCCTACAATGAGCAGTTCTTC
V gene: TRBV28; J gene: TRBJ2-7; clone size: few; CDR3 length: 15; D gene: TRBD2; CDR3 protein: CASSVGGSLSYEQYF; CDR3 DNA: TGTGCCAGCAGTGTTGGCGGGAGTCTCTCCTACGAGCAGTACTTC
V gene: TRBV19; J gene: TRBJ2-2; clone size: -; CDR3 length: 12; D gene: -; CDR3 protein: CASRSGIGELFF; CDR3 DNA: TGTGCCAGTAGATCAGGGATCGGGGAGCTGTTTTTT
V gene: TRBV28; J gene: TRBJ1-6; clone size: -; CDR3 length: 14; D gene: -; CDR3 protein: CASHILGGTAPLHF; CDR3 DNA: TGTGCCAGCCATATTCTAGGGGGAACGGCACCCCTCCACTTT
V gene: TRBV11-2; J gene: TRBJ1-5; clone size: -; CDR3 length: 18; D gene: -; CDR3 protein: CASSLVLFQAYSNQPQHF; CDR3 DNA: TGTGCCAGCAGCTTAGTTCTCTTCCAGGCCTATAGCAATCAGCCCCAGCATTTT
V gene: TRBV28; J gene: TRBJ2-3; clone size: -; CDR3 length: 16; D gene: -; CDR3 protein: CASSPTGATGTDTQYF; CDR3 DNA: TGTGCCAGCAGTCCCACGGGCGCCACGGGGACAGATACGCAGTATTTT
V gene: TRBV5-1; J gene: TRBJ2-2; clone size: -; CDR3 length: 14; D gene: TRBD1; CDR3 protein: CASSLRQGEGELFF; CDR3 DNA: TGCGCCAGCAGCCTTCGACAGGGCGAAGGGGAGCTGTTTTTT
V gene: TRBV18; J gene: TRBJ2-1; clone size: once; CDR3 length: 16; D gene: TRBD1; CDR3 protein: CASSQALGQDLKGQFF; CDR3 DNA: TGTGCCAGCTCACAAGCCCTGGGACAGGACCTTAAGGGGCAGTTCTTC
V gene: TRBV9; J gene: TRBJ2-5; clone size: -; CDR3 length: 15; D gene: TRBD2; CDR3 protein: CASSVGAGGRETQYF; CDR3 DNA: TGTGCCAGCAGCGTCGGGGCGGGAGGGAGAGAGACCCAGTACTTC
V gene: TRBV27; J gene: TRBJ2-1; clone size: -; CDR3 length: 16; D gene: TRBD2; CDR3 protein: CASRGGLGGSYNEQFF; CDR3 DNA: TGTGCCAGCAGAGGAGGACTAGGCGGCTCCTACAATGAGCAGTTCTTC
V gene: TRBV7-8; J gene: TRBJ1-4; clone size: -; CDR3 length: 17; D gene: TRBD1; CDR3 protein: CASSPASVNRGDEKLFF; CDR3 DNA: TGTGCCAGCAGCCCCGCATCGGTCAACAGGGGGGATGAAAAACTGTTTTTT
V gene: TRBV4-2; J gene: TRBJ2-3; clone size: -; CDR3 length: 18; D gene: TRBD2; CDR3 protein: CASSLTQGLAGRADTQYF; CDR3 DNA: TGTGCCAGCAGCCTAACCCAGGGGCTAGCGGGAAGGGCAGATACGCAGTATTTT
V gene: TRBV7-9; J gene: TRBJ1-1; clone size: -; CDR3 length: 15; D gene: TRBD1; CDR3 protein: CASSPTGAMNTEAFF; CDR3 DNA: TGTGCCAGCAGCCCGACAGGGGCCATGAACACTGAAGCTTTCTTT
V gene: TRBV19; J gene: TRBJ1-5; clone size: -; CDR3 length: 18; D gene: -; CDR3 protein: CASSIVSRVLDSNQPQHF; CDR3 DNA: TGTGCCAGTAGTATAGTATCCCGGGTTCTAGATAGCAATCAGCCCCAGCATTTT
V gene: TRBV10-1; J gene: TRBJ2-7; clone size: once; CDR3 length: 13; D gene: -; CDR3 protein: CASSDGQSYEQYF; CDR3 DNA: TGCGCCAGCAGTGATGGGCAGTCTTACGAGCAGTACTTC
V gene: TRBV4-1; J gene: TRBJ2-4; clone size: -; CDR3 length: 17; D gene: TRBD2; CDR3 protein: CASSQDASGRAKNIQYF; CDR3 DNA: TGCGCCAGCAGCCAAGATGCTAGCGGGAGGGCCAAAAACATTCAGTACTTC
V gene: TRBV5-1; J gene: TRBJ2-2; clone size: -; CDR3 length: 15; D gene: TRBD2; CDR3 protein: CASSLPRGWTGELFF; CDR3 DNA: TGCGCCAGCAGCTTGCCGCGGGGGTGGACCGGGGAGCTGTTTTTT
V gene: TRBV6-5; J gene: TRBJ1-3; clone size: -; CDR3 length: 15; D gene: TRBD1; CDR3 protein: CASSMDRGAGNTIYF; CDR3 DNA: TGTGCCAGCAGCATGGACAGGGGCGCTGGAAACACCATATATTTT
V gene: TRBV6-5; J gene: TRBJ2-7; clone size: -; CDR3 length: 14; D gene: -; CDR3 protein: CASSYSKLSYEQYF; CDR3 DNA: TGTGCCAGCAGTTACTCCAAGCTCTCCTACGAGCAGTACTTC
V gene: TRBV29-1; J gene: TRBJ2-7; clone size: -; CDR3 length: 12; D gene: -; CDR3 protein: CSVGHADYEQYF; CDR3 DNA: TGCAGCGTGGGCCATGCAGACTACGAGCAGTACTTC
V gene: TRBV5-4; J gene: TRBJ2-1; clone size: few; CDR3 length: 17; D gene: -; CDR3 protein: CASSLFTGGESYNEQFF; CDR3 DNA: TGTGCCAGCAGCTTGTTCACGGGTGGGGAGAGCTACAATGAGCAGTTCTTC
V gene: TRBV28; J gene: TRBJ2-7; clone size: -; CDR3 length: 15; D gene: -; CDR3 protein: CASTRLHRAAYEQYF; CDR3 DNA: TGTGCCAGCACCAGATTACACAGGGCGGCCTACGAGCAGTACTTC
V gene: TRBV4-2; J gene: TRBJ2-1; clone size: -; CDR3 length: 18; D gene: TRBD2; CDR3 protein: CASSQERGSGSSYNEQFF; CDR3 DNA: TGTGCCAGCAGCCAGGAACGCGGTAGCGGGAGCTCCTACAATGAGCAGTTCTTC
V gene: TRBV28; J gene: TRBJ2-3; clone size: -; CDR3 length: 17; D gene: TRBD2; CDR3 protein: CASSPGLAGGPPDTQYF; CDR3 DNA: TGTGCCAGCAGTCCGGGACTAGCGGGAGGGCCTCCGGATACGCAGTATTTT
V gene: TRBV25-1; J gene: TRBJ2-3; clone size: -; CDR3 length: 15; D gene: -; CDR3 protein: CASSDFGRSTDTQYF; CDR3 DNA: TGTGCCAGCAGTGATTTCGGTCGATCCACAGATACGCAGTATTTT
V gene: TRBV7-3; J gene: TRBJ1-3; clone size: -; CDR3 length: 17; D gene: TRBD1; CDR3 protein: CASSLYATGGVGNTIYF; CDR3 DNA: TGTGCCAGCAGCTTATACGCGACAGGGGGCGTTGGAAACACCATATATTTT
V gene: TRBV5-6; J gene: TRBJ1-5; clone size: -; CDR3 length: 14; D gene: -; CDR3 protein: CASSLGQINQPQHF; CDR3 DNA: TGTGCCAGCAGCTTGGGGCAGATCAATCAGCCCCAGCATTTT
V gene: TRBV5-6; J gene: TRBJ2-5; clone size: -; CDR3 length: 15; D gene: -; CDR3 protein: CASSLEAGESETQYF; CDR3 DNA: TGTGCCAGCAGCTTGGAGGCCGGAGAGTCAGAGACCCAGTACTTC
V gene: TRBV7-9; J gene: TRBJ2-5; clone size: -; CDR3 length: 15; D gene: TRBD2; CDR3 protein: CASSVFGAGGGTQYF; CDR3 DNA: TGTGCCAGCAGTGTCTTTGGAGCGGGAGGGGGGACCCAGTACTTC
V gene: TRBV9; J gene: TRBJ1-5; clone size: -; CDR3 length: 15; D gene: -; CDR3 protein: CASSVDPGNNQPQHF; CDR3 DNA: TGTGCCAGCAGCGTAGACCCAGGGAACAATCAGCCCCAGCATTTT
V gene: TRBV6-1; J gene: TRBJ2-5; clone size: -; CDR3 length: 15; D gene: TRBD1; CDR3 protein: CASSEAVGTDGIQYF; CDR3 DNA: TGTGCCAGCAGTGAAGCGGTCGGGACAGACGGAATTCAGTACTTC
V gene: TRBV27; J gene: TRBJ1-6; clone size: -; CDR3 length: 16; D gene: -; CDR3 protein: CASSWSGQSYNSPLHF; CDR3 DNA: TGTGCCAGCAGTTGGTCCGGACAGTCCTATAATTCACCCCTCCACTTT
V gene: TRBV28; J gene: TRBJ2-2; clone size: -; CDR3 length: 13; D gene: -; CDR3 protein: CASSLPHRGELFF; CDR3 DNA: TGTGCCAGCAGTTTACCCCACAGGGGGGAGCTGTTTTTT